The rows below give T cell receptor beta chains drawn from one sample of a study of shared clonotypes between healthy human individuals. Sequencing was performed with immunoSEQ multiplex PCR; in TCRdb, only in-frame clones are kept and a portion is missing. The sample consists of 2,100,000 or so clones, around 95% of them appearing once. The sequenced material came from naive CD4+ T cells sorted from blood. The receptors derive from a young man in good health. The conserved cysteine and the conserved F or W are not part of the CDR3 here. A D gene is named only where the DNA matches it firmly.

>TRBJ2-2|TRBV4-1|TRBD1
ASSQGMGQGSGELF
>TRBJ2-3|TRBV7-9|-
ASSLAGPDTQY
>TRBJ2-3|TRBV5-4|TRBD1
ASSRQGSTDTQY
>TRBJ2-1|TRBV11-3|-
ASSEESGRGGEQF
>TRBJ2-2|TRBV2|TRBD1
ASRGRGRSTGELF
>TRBJ1-5|TRBV19|-
ASSIVAGPTYSNQPQH
>TRBJ2-7|TRBV13|-
ASRDPVWDTIYEQY
>TRBJ2-2|TRBV11-3|-
ASSLGPGELF
>TRBJ2-7|TRBV10-2|TRBD2
ASLSVPGTSGSYEQY
>TRBJ2-4|TRBV6-5|TRBD1
ASSRGGVENIQY
>TRBJ1-2|TRBV6-6|TRBD1
AAHKGAGYGYT
>TRBJ1-2|TRBV5-1|TRBD1
ASGTEINYGYT
>TRBJ1-5|TRBV7-3|-
ASSLDTKQPQH
>TRBJ2-5|TRBV7-2|-
ASSPTFNRGPETQY
>TRBJ1-4|TRBV9|-
ASSVGGANEKLF
>TRBJ1-1|TRBV6-4|TRBD1
ASSASDRGENTEAF
>TRBJ2-7|TRBV7-8|TRBD1
ASSLGRDRAYYEQY
>TRBJ2-5|TRBV5-1|-
ASSSGSYQETQY
>TRBJ1-1|TRBV25-1|-
ASSGGGTEAF
>TRBJ1-3|TRBV9|-
ASSVFRESGNTIY
>TRBJ2-2|TRBV5-1|-
ASSQEGNTNTGELF
>TRBJ2-7|TRBV6-5|TRBD1
ASSKGTALYEQY
>TRBJ1-5|TRBV19|-
ASSIDTGRTGQPQH
>TRBJ1-1|TRBV5-4|TRBD1
ASSFIRSYLRDRNTEAF
>TRBJ2-2|TRBV14|TRBD1
ASSHLPKLTAGQGNTGELF
>TRBJ1-1|TRBV7-5|-
ARSTRDTEAF
>TRBJ2-5|TRBV29-1|TRBD1
SAGQGVPETQY
>TRBJ1-1|TRBV7-8|-
ATGPLETEAF
>TRBJ1-1|TRBV7-9|TRBD1
ASNPPDRGFMNTEAF
>TRBJ2-3|TRBV4-1|TRBD2
ASSQDIASGPRGTDTQY
>TRBJ1-1|TRBV30|-
AWTDSNTEAF
>TRBJ1-2|TRBV30|-
AWSVLGVGGYT
>TRBJ1-6|TRBV28|TRBD1
ASSSLGQVKPDSPLH
>TRBJ2-3|TRBV28|TRBD1
ASSSRQGGDTQY
>TRBJ2-3|TRBV20-1|-
SARDFLEY
>TRBJ1-6|TRBV9|-
ASSPGQINSPLH